This entry lists 18 T cell receptor beta chains sequenced from one sample in a study of blood T cell repertoires in COVID-19. Assay: immunoSEQ multiplex PCR; the TCRdb copy retains only in-frame clones and omits some. The table lists around 250,000 clones, approximately 84% of them singletons. The sequencing input was peripheral blood. Receptor source: an elderly woman with acute or convalescent COVID-19.

The CDR3: CASSTGLAGAKGRETQYF. In nucleotides, the CDR3 is TGTGCCAGTAGTACGGGACTAGCGGGAGCCAAGGGTCGAGAGACCCAGTACTTC. The J gene is TRBJ2-5, the V gene TRBV19; 14 bases are a match to TRBD2. V gave up 4 bases and J gave up 4 bases; unmatched junction bases: 11. The V gene's germline CDR1 is LNHDA and CDR2 SQIVND (reference sequence). This CDR3 has 18 residues.

The chain couples TRBV9 to TRBJ1-4; 8 positions match TRBD1. V shed 3 bases and J 8 bases; nucleotides not matched to a gene: 6. CDR1 and CDR2 from the germline V gene are SGDLS and YYNGEE. This CDR3 has 14 amino acids. This chain's CDR3 is CASSDDRGREKLFF. In DNA form, the CDR3 reads TGTGCCAGCAGCGACGACAGGGGTCGGGAAAAACTGTTTTTT. Based on the CDR3 plus reference TRBV9 and TRBJ1-4, the full variable domain is DSGVTQTPKHLITATGQRVTLRCSPRSGDLSVYWYQQSLDQGLQFLIQYYNGEERAKGNILERFSAQQFPDLHSELNLSSLELGDSALYFCASSDDRGREKLFFGSGTQLSVL.

The chain recombines TRBV20-1 with TRBJ1-2; unclear D gene. CDR3 size: 13 residues. Germline loops: CDR1 DFQATT, CDR2 SNEGSKA (reference sequence). The V end lost 3 bases, the J end lost 0 bases, and 8 bases lay between the germline ends. The CDR3 bases are TGCAGTGCTAGTCTTACGGCTAACTATGGCTACACCTTC. It encodes CSASLTANYGYTF.

The rearrangement links TRBV18 to TRBJ1-1, with a weak D call TRBD1 (6 bases). The CDR3 is made up of 16 amino acids. The germline V gene has CDR1 KGHSH and CDR2 LQKENI. V was pared by 3 bases and J by 2 bases, with 16 bases between. Here the CDR3 reads CASSPSTGRTNTEAFF. In DNA, the CDR3 is TGTGCCAGCTCACCCTCGACAGGCCGCACTAACACTGAAGCTTTCTTT.

The CDR3 loop is CATSEGGQGAFNEQFF. DNA for the CDR3: TGTGCCACCAGTGAGGGGGGACAGGGGGCGTTTAATGAGCAGTTCTTC. The V gene is TRBV24-1, the J gene TRBJ2-1, with 12 bases fitting TRBD1. Germline-derived CDR1 and CDR2 are KGHDR and SFDVKD. With 4 bases clipped from V and 7 bases from J, the junction kept 7 bases outside the gene matches. The CDR3 spans 16 residues.

This chain uses TRBV28 with TRBJ1-5, with D perhaps matching TRBD1 (5 bases). The ends were cut back, 6 bases at V and 11 bases at J, with 23 bases in the middle. Germline V CDR1 and CDR2: MDHEN, SYDVKM. There are 15 residues in the CDR3. The DNA of the CDR3 is TGTGCCAGCAGAAAGGCCGGGGGGACCCGCTCGTCCCAGCATTTT. As protein: CASRKAGGTRSSQHF.

The chain recombines TRBV5-4 with TRBJ2-7; 10 bases align to TRBD2. The germline gives CDR1 SGHNT, CDR2 YYREEE (reference sequence). V shed 0 bases and J 6 bases; nucleotides not matched to a gene: 18. The CDR3 runs to 19 residues. The DNA of the CDR3 is TGTGCCAGCAGCTTGGCCGTACTAGCGGGGAACCGGGGCCAGTCCGAGCAGTACTTC. Protein product: CASSLAVLAGNRGQSEQYF. The complete variable domain, with remaining parts taken from reference TRBV5-4 and TRBJ2-7, reads ETGVTQSPTHLIKTRGQQVTLRCSSQSGHNTVSWYQQALGQGPQFIFQYYREEENGRGNFPPRFSGLQFPNYSSELNVNALELDDSALYLCASSLAVLAGNRGQSEQYFGPGTRLTVT.

The V call is TRBV9, the J call TRBJ1-2; a possible D gene is TRBD1 (6 bases). The germline CDR1 and CDR2 sequences are SGDLS and YYNGEE. CDR3 length equals 14 residues. Trimming stripped 0 bases from V and 6 bases from J, with 12 bases between. In DNA, the CDR3 is TGTGCCAGCAGCGTAGCAACTACAGGGAATGGCTACACCTTC. It codes for CASSVATTGNGYTF.

J is TRBJ1-2 and V is TRBV9; 8 bases line up with TRBD1. This CDR3 is built from 13 residues. With V trimmed by 2 bases and J by 6 bases, 3 bases remained unmatched. Germline V gene lookup returns CDR1 SGDLS and CDR2 YYNGEE. The CDR3 reads CASSVDRVDGYTF. In nucleotides, the CDR3 is TGTGCCAGCAGCGTGGACAGGGTTGATGGCTACACCTTC.

V is TRBV3-1 (or the pseudogene TRBV3-2) and J is TRBJ2-1; 10 positions match TRBD2. The CDR3 spans 14 residues. The V gene end was trimmed by 4 bases and the J gene end by 7 bases; junction bases not matched to a gene: 4. Germline V CDR1 and CDR2: LGHDT, YNNKEL (reference sequence). The CDR3 reads CASSRAGGPNEQFF. CDR3 in DNA: TGTGCCAGCAGCCGAGCGGGGGGGCCAAATGAGCAGTTCTTC.

The CDR3 here is CASSDTAVGGSPLHF. The CDR3 coding sequence is TGTGCCAGCAGTGATACAGCAGTTGGAGGTTCACCCCTCCACTTT. The V call is TRBV2, the J call TRBJ1-6; D not resolved. The germline V and J ends were trimmed by 3 bases and 9 bases, with 15 bases remaining between them. The CDR3 is made up of 15 amino acids. Germline V lookup: CDR1 SNHLY, CDR2 FYNNEI.

This clone came up once. The chain links TRBV28 to TRBJ1-1; TRBD1 is a possible D gene (5 bases). The length of the CDR3 is 15 residues. Per the germline V gene, CDR1 is MDHEN and CDR2 is SYDVKM. The V and J ends lost 3 bases and 4 bases respectively, with 15 bases between them. The CDR3 DNA sequence: TGTGCCAGCAGTTTGGCCGAACGGGGGGGCACTGAAGCTTTCTTT. Protein: CASSLAERGGTEAFF.

This clone came up once. V and J are TRBV5-8 and TRBJ1-5, with 11 bases matching TRBD1. The V gene's germline CDR1 is SGHTS and CDR2 YDEGEE. Trimming took 4 bases from V and 2 from J; bases not matched to a gene: 8. The CDR3 spans 17 residues. The CDR3 reads CASSPDRGQVGNQPQHF. In DNA form, the CDR3 reads TGTGCCAGCAGCCCGGACAGGGGGCAGGTAGGCAATCAGCCCCAGCATTTT. Full variable domain (missing parts from reference TRBV5-8 and TRBJ1-5): EAGVTQSPTHLIKTRGQQATLRCSPISGHTSVYWYQQALGLGLQFLLWYDEGEERNRGNFPPRFSGRQFPNYSSELNVNALELEDSALYLCASSPDRGQVGNQPQHFGDGTRLSIL.

The gene calls are TRBV6-2 or TRBV6-3 and TRBJ2-1; 12 bases fit TRBD2. Germline V gives CDR1 MNHEY, CDR2 SVGEGT. The V gene end was trimmed by 2 bases and the J gene end by 0 bases; junction bases not matched to a gene: 5. This CDR3 is built from 18 residues. The CDR3 protein is CASSYRGTSGLSYNEQFF. The CDR3, as DNA: TGTGCCAGCAGTTACCGGGGGACTAGCGGGCTCTCCTACAATGAGCAGTTCTTC.

The chain is built from TRBV10-3 and TRBJ2-7, with D maybe TRBD1 (6 bases). In germline, CDR1 is ENHRY, CDR2 SYGVKD. V was cut by 2 bases and J by 1 base, with 15 bases left in between. This CDR3 region has 16 residues. DNA of the CDR3: TGTGCCATCAGTGAGAGAAACAGGGAAGGGTCCTACGAGCAGTACTTC. Its protein is CAISERNREGSYEQYF.

V usage is TRBV28 and J usage is TRBJ1-4, with 7 bases lining up with TRBD1. CDR1 is MDHEN and CDR2 is SYDVKM in the germline V gene. The CDR3 is 16 amino acids. V lost 4 bases to trimming and J lost 3 bases; unmatched junction nucleotides: 8. CDR3 bases: TGTGCCAGCAGTTCCAGCGAACAGGGGTCTAATGAAAAACTGTTTTTT. This codes for CASSSSEQGSNEKLFF.

V usage is TRBV6-2 or TRBV6-3 and J usage is TRBJ2-5; 9 positions agree with TRBD2. This CDR3 region has 15 residues. The ends lost 4 bases at V and 3 bases at J; junction bases unmatched: 6. Germline V gene sequence: CDR1 MNHEY, CDR2 SVGEGT. CDR3 loop: CASSFPGLAKETQYF. The CDR3 nucleotides are TGTGCCAGCAGTTTCCCGGGACTAGCAAAAGAGACCCAGTACTTC.

This sequence joins TRBV5-1 and TRBJ2-3; D is unresolved. Germline CDR1 reads SGHRS; CDR2 reads YFSETQ. V lost 3 bases, J lost 2 bases, and 16 bases lay in between. CDR3 length equals 16 residues. CDR3 in DNA: TGCGCCAGCAGCTGGAGAACCGCCGCCCCCACAGATACGCAGTATTTT. Its translation is CASSWRTAAPTDTQYF.